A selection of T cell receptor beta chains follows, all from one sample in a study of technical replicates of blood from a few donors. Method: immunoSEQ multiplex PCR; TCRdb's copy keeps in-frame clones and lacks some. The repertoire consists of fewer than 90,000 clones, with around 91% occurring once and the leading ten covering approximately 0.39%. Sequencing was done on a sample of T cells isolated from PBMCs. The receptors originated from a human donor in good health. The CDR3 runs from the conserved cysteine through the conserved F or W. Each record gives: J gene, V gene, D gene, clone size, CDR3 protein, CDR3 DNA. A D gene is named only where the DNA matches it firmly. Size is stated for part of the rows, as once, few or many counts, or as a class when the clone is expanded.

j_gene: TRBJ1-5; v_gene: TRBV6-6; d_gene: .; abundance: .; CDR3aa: CASSYSSGSEPQHF; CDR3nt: TGTGCCAGCAGTTACTCTTCGGGGTCTGAGCCCCAGCATTTT
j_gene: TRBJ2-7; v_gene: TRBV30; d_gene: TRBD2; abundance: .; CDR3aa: CAWDSTGTSYYEQYF; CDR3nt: TGTGCCTGGGATTCAACCGGGACTAGCTACTACGAGCAGTACTTC
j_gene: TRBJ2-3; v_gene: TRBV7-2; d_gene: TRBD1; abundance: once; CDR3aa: CASNTGQATDTQYF; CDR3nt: TGTGCCAGCAATACAGGACAGGCGACAGATACGCAGTATTTT
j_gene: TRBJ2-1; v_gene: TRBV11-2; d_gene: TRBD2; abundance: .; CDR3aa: CASSLLAGGPHEQFF; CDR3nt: TGTGCCAGCAGCTTGCTAGCGGGAGGGCCCCATGAGCAGTTCTTC
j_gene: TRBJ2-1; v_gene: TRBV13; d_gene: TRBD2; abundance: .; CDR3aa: CASSLTSGRAREQFF; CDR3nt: TGTGCCAGCAGTCTGACTAGCGGGAGGGCCCGAGAGCAGTTCTTC
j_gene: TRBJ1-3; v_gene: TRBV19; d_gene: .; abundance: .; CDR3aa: CASTRDSGNTIYF; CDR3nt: TGTGCCAGTACCCGAGACTCTGGAAACACCATATATTTT
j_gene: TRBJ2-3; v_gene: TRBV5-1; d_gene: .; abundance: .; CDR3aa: CASSLASTDTQYF; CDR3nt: TGCGCCAGCAGCTTGGCTAGCACAGATACGCAGTATTTT
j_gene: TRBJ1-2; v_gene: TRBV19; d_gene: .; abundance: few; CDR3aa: CASNPRSTTNYGYTF; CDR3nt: TGTGCCAGTAATCCCCGGAGCACTACTAACTATGGCTACACCTTC
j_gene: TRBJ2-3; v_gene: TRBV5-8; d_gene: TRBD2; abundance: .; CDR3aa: CASSLGLAGGSTDTQYF; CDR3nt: TGTGCCAGCAGCTTGGGACTAGCGGGAGGTAGCACAGATACGCAGTATTTT
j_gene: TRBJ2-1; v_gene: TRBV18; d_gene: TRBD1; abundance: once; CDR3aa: CASSPETGLHEQFF; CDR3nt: TGTGCCAGCTCTCCCGAGACAGGGCTCCATGAGCAGTTCTTC
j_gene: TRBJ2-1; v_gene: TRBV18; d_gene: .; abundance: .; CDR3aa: CASSLIAVFPYNEQFF; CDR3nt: TGTGCCAGCTCACTTATAGCTGTTTTCCCTTACAATGAGCAGTTCTTC
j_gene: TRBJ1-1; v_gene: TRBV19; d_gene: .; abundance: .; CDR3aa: CASSAGLYFMNTEAFF; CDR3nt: TGTGCCAGTAGTGCCGGACTGTACTTTATGAACACTGAAGCTTTCTTT